Listed below are T cell receptor beta chains from one sample, sequenced in a study of T cells in Graves' hyperthyroidism and ophthalmopathy. TCRdb re-called the multiplex PCR reads with MiXCR, one entry per CDR3 protein. This sample has approximately 330,000 distinct CDR3 sequences, with around a sixth found just once. The material sequenced was blood. These TCRs come from a woman aged 45-60 years with Graves' hyperthyroidism. Both conserved end residues are part of each CDR3. The D gene is left open where the match is weak. Size is omitted from some rows. Given values are once, few, many or a class for expanded clones.

v_call	d_call	cdr3_length	j_call	clone_size	cdr3_aa	cdr3_nt
TRBV18	-	12	TRBJ1-1	-	CASSLTRSEAFF	TGTGCCAGCTCCTTGACCAGGTCTGAAGCTTTCTTT
TRBV10-1	-	13	TRBJ2-5	many	CASSTGVQETQYF	TGCGCCAGCAGTACGGGAGTCCAAGAGACCCAGTACTTC
TRBV11-2	TRBD1	15	TRBJ1-2	many	CASSLAGTGVYGYTF	TGTGCCAGCAGCTTAGCCGGGACAGGGGTCTATGGCTACACCTTC
TRBV20-1	-	14	TRBJ2-7	many	CSASLGAGEGEQYF	TGCAGTGCTTCGCTGGGGGCGGGAGAGGGCGAGCAGTACTTC
TRBV9	-	14	TRBJ2-5	few	CASSVGGGGETQYF	TGTGCCAGCAGCGTAGGGGGCGGGGGCGAGACCCAGTACTTC
TRBV6-1	-	15	TRBJ2-1	many	CASSETRRPYNEQFF	TGTGCCAGCAGTGAGACCCGGAGACCCTACAATGAGCAGTTCTTC
TRBV5-6	-	15	TRBJ2-1	many	CASRGGAADYNEQFF	TGTGCCAGCAGGGGGGGGGCAGCGGACTACAATGAGCAGTTCTTC
TRBV6-1	-	14	TRBJ1-6	-	CASSEGGDNSPLHF	TGTGCCAGCAGTGAAGGAGGAGATAATTCACCCCTCCACTTT
TRBV6-1	-	15	TRBJ2-5	-	CASTHTGTKKETQYF	TGTGCCAGCACCCATACCGGGACCAAGAAAGAGACCCAGTACTTC
TRBV3-1	TRBD1	16	TRBJ1-1	many	CASSQDDRALNTEAFF	TGTGCCAGCAGCCAAGATGACAGGGCTCTGAACACTGAAGCTTTCTTT
TRBV5-1	-	15	TRBJ2-5	few	CASSLDTGTGETQYF	TGCGCCAGCAGCTTGGATACGGGCACGGGAGAGACCCAGTACTTC
TRBV5-1	TRBD1	16	TRBJ2-5	-	CASSLSGTGSGETQYF	TGTGCCAGCAGCTTGTCCGGGACAGGGTCGGGGGAGACCCAGTACTTC
TRBV11-2	-	13	TRBJ1-1	many	CASSLFVNTEAFF	TGTGCCAGCAGCTTATTTGTGAACACTGAAGCTTTCTTT
TRBV5-1	TRBD1	15	TRBJ1-1	few	CASSSIIGQGELAFF	TGCGCCAGCAGCTCTATAATTGGACAGGGAGAGTTAGCTTTCTTT
TRBV6-9	-	14	TRBJ1-1	-	CASSYIQRAIEAFF	TGTGCCAGCAGTTATATTCAGAGGGCGATTGAAGCTTTCTTT
TRBV7-8	-	16	TRBJ1-4	many	CASSLAIQGFNEKLFF	TGTGCCAGCAGCTTAGCGATACAGGGCTTTAATGAAAAACTGTTTTTT
TRBV27	-	13	TRBJ2-5	-	CASSDRGQETQYF	TGTGCCAGCAGTGATCGAGGGCAAGAGACCCAGTACTTC
TRBV7-9	-	14	TRBJ1-6	-	CASSRNSYNSPLHF	TGTGCCAGCAGCCGTAACTCCTATAATTCACCCCTCCACTTT
TRBV6-1	-	16	TRBJ2-1	few	CASSEQLSPIYNEQFF	TGTGCCAGCAGTGAACAGCTTAGCCCCATATACAATGAGCAGTTCTTC
TRBV20-1	-	14	TRBJ2-2	-	CSARVTPNTGELFF	TGCAGTGCTAGGGTGACTCCTAACACCGGGGAGCTGTTTTTT
TRBV20-1	-	13	TRBJ2-3	-	CSRFESSTDTQYF	TGCAGCAGATTCGAAAGTAGCACAGATACGCAGTATTTT
TRBV6-1	TRBD1	16	TRBJ1-3	-	CASSHHRGGSGNTIYF	TGTGCCAGCAGCCACCACAGGGGCGGCTCTGGAAACACCATATATTTT
TRBV19	TRBD2	19	TRBJ2-1	-	CASSIDPPFLAGDGNEQFF	TGTGCCAGTAGTATAGATCCCCCCTTTCTAGCGGGAGATGGCAATGAGCAGTTCTTC
TRBV3-1	-	15	TRBJ2-6	-	CASSRTGPGANVLTF	TGTGCCAGCAGCCGAACAGGGCCTGGGGCCAACGTCCTGACTTTC
TRBV19	TRBD1	13	TRBJ1-2	-	CASHRGGGYGYTF	TGTGCCAGCCACAGGGGGGGAGGCTATGGCTACACCTTC
TRBV10-3	-	16	TRBJ2-7	many	CAISESTGLSSYEQYF	TGTGCCATCAGTGAGTCGACGGGACTGAGCTCCTACGAGCAGTACTTC
TRBV20-1	-	15	TRBJ2-3	-	CSAITSRRRTDTQYF	TGCAGTGCTATAACTAGCCGGAGGCGTACAGATACGCAGTATTTT
TRBV6-1	-	15	TRBJ1-6	-	CASSPTGSTNSPLHF	TGTGCCAGCAGCCCCACAGGGTCTACTAATTCACCCCTCCACTTT
TRBV4-1	-	14	TRBJ1-1	few	CASSRTQGNTEAFF	TGCGCCAGCAGCCGAACTCAGGGAAACACTGAAGCTTTCTTT
TRBV9	TRBD2	19	TRBJ2-3	few	CASSVRGLAGPAGADTQYF	TGTGCCAGCAGCGTACGAGGACTAGCGGGTCCGGCAGGCGCAGATACGCAGTATTTT
TRBV20-1	TRBD2	15	TRBJ2-5	many	CSATPGLAGARTQYF	TGCAGTGCTACCCCCGGCCTAGCGGGAGCAAGAACCCAGTACTTC
TRBV11-2	TRBD2	15	TRBJ2-5	many	CASSLALAGGETQYF	TGTGCCAGCAGCTTAGCACTAGCGGGGGGGGAGACCCAGTACTTC
TRBV28	-	15	TRBJ2-6	many	CASSPGLTGANVLTF	TGTGCCAGCAGTCCAGGACTGACTGGGGCCAACGTCCTGACTTTC
TRBV11-2	-	15	TRBJ2-2	many	CASSSGLTNTGELFF	TGTGCCAGCAGTTCTGGACTGACGAACACCGGGGAGCTGTTTTTT
TRBV5-1	-	14	TRBJ1-3	few	CASSLGSLGNTIYF	TGCGCCAGCAGCCTCGGGTCTTTAGGAAACACCATATATTTT
TRBV3-1	-	15	TRBJ1-2	few	CASSQGPRGDYGYTF	TGTGCCAGCAGCCAAGGTCCCAGGGGAGACTATGGCTACACCTTC
TRBV18	-	15	TRBJ2-3	many	CASSPLKVRTDTQYF	TGTGCCAGCTCACCACTAAAGGTTCGCACAGATACGCAGTATTTT
TRBV10-3	-	12	TRBJ2-5	-	CAISENRETQYF	TGTGCCATCAGTGAGAACAGAGAGACCCAGTACTTC
TRBV6-1	TRBD2	15	TRBJ2-3	-	CASSRAGGGPDTQYF	TGTGCCAGCAGCCGAGCGGGGGGGGGCCCAGATACGCAGTATTTT
TRBV29-1	TRBD1	14	TRBJ1-1	many	CSVDDRVANTEAFF	TGCAGCGTTGACGACAGGGTCGCGAACACTGAAGCTTTCTTT
TRBV6-1	TRBD1	15	TRBJ2-3	many	CASSEPGQSTDTQYF	TGTGCCAGCAGTGAACCGGGACAGTCCACAGATACGCAGTATTTT